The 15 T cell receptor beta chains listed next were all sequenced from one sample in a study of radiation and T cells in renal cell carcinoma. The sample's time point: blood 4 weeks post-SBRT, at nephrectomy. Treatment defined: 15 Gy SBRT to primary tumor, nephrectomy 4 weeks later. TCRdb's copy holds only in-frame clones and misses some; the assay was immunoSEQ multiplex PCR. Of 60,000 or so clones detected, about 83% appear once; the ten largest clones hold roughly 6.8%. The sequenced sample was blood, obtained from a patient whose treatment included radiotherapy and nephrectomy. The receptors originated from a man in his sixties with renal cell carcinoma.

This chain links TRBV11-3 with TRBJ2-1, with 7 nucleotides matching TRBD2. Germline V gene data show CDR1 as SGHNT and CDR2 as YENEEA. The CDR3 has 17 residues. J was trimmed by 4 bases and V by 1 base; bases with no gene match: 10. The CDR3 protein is CASSLGEGGFDYNEQFF. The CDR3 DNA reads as TGTGCCAGCAGCTTAGGGGAGGGAGGGTTCGATTACAATGAGCAGTTCTTC.

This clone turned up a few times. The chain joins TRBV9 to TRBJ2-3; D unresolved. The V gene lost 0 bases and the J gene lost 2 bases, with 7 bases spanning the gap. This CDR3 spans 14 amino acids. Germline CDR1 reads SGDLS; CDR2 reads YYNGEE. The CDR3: CASSVVGDTDTQYF. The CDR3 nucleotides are TGTGCCAGCAGCGTAGTTGGGGACACAGATACGCAGTATTTT. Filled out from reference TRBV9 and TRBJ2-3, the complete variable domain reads DSGVTQTPKHLITATGQRVTLRCSPRSGDLSVYWYQQSLDQGLQFLIQYYNGEERAKGNILERFSAQQFPDLHSELNLSSLELGDSALYFCASSVVGDTDTQYFGPGTRLTVL.

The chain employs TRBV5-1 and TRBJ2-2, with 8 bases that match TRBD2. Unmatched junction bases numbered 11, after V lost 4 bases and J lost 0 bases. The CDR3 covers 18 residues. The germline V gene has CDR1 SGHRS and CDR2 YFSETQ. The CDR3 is CASSLRLAGLSNTGELFF. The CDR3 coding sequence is TGCGCCAGCAGCCTCAGGTTAGCGGGGCTTTCGAACACCGGGGAGCTGTTTTTT.

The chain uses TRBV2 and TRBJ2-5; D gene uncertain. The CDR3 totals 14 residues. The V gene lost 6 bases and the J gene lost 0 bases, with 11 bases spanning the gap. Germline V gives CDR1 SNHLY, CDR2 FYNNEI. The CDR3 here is CASSSNRDQETQYF. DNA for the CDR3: TGTGCCAGCAGCTCCAACCGGGACCAAGAGACCCAGTACTTC.

CDR3 sequence: CASSPRGDDNSPLHF. The DNA for the CDR3 is TGTGCCAGCTCACCACGAGGGGACGATAATTCACCCCTCCACTTT. The V call is TRBV18, the J call TRBJ1-6; a possible D gene is TRBD1 (5 bases). CDR1 and CDR2 from the germline V gene are KGHSH and LQKENI. CDR3 length: 15 amino acids. V lost 1 base to trimming and J lost 5 bases, with 9 bases between them.

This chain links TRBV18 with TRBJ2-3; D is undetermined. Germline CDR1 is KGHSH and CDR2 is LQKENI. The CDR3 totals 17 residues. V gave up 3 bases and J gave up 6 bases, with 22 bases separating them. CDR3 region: CASSPILSSNFRDTQYF. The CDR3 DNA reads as TGTGCCAGCTCACCCATCCTCTCCTCAAACTTTCGGGATACGCAGTATTTT.

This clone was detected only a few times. The CDR3 protein is CASSVGTSPYNEQFF. The CDR3 nucleotides are TGTGCCAGCAGTGTTGGGACATCCCCATACAATGAGCAGTTCTTC. J is TRBJ2-1 and V is TRBV6-1, with D tentatively TRBD1 (6 bases). V lost 4 bases to trimming and J lost 4 bases, with 14 bases between them. The CDR3 contains 15 residues. The germline gives CDR1 MNHNS, CDR2 SASEGT.

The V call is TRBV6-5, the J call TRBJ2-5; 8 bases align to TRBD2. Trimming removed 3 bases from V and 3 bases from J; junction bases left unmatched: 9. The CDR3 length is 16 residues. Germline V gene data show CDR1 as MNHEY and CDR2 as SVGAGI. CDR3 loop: CASSYTGRAGKETQYF. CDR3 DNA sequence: TGTGCCAGCAGTTATACCGGGAGGGCAGGGAAAGAGACCCAGTACTTC.

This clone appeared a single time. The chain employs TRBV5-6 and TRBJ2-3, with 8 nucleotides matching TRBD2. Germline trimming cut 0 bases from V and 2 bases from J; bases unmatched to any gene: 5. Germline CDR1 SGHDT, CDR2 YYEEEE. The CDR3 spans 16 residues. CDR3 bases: TGTGCCAGCAGCTTGGGGACTAGCAGTTCCACAGATACGCAGTATTTT. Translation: CASSLGTSSSTDTQYF.

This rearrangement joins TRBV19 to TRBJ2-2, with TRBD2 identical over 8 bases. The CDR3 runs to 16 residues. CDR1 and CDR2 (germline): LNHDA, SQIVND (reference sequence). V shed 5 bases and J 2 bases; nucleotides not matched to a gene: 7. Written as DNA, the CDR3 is TGTGCCAGTAGTTTCACCGGGACTAGTAACACCGGGGAGCTGTTTTTT. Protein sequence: CASSFTGTSNTGELFF. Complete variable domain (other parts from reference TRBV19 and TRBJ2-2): DGGITQSPKYLFRKEGQNVTLSCEQNLNHDAMYWYRQDPGQGLRLIYYSQIVNDFQKGDIAEGYSVSREKKESFPLTVTSAQKNPTAFYLCASSFTGTSNTGELFFGEGSRLTVL.

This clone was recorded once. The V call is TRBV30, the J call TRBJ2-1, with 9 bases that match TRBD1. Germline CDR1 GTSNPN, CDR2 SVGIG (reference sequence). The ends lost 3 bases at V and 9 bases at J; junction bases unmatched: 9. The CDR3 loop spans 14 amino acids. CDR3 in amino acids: CAWRAGTGLAEQFF. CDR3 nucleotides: TGTGCCTGGAGGGCCGGGACAGGGTTGGCTGAGCAGTTCTTC.

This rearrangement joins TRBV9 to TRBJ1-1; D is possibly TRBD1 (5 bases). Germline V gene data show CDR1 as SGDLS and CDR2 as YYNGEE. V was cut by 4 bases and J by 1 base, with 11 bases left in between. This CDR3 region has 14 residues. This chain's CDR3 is CASSPRGQNTEAFF. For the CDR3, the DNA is TGTGCCAGCAGCCCACGTGGACAGAACACTGAAGCTTTCTTT.

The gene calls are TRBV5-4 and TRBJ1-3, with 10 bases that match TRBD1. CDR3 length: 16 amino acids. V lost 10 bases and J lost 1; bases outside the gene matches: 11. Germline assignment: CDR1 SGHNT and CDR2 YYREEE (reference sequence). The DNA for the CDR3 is TGTGCCTTCGGAATCCGGGACAGGGGATCTGGAAACACCATATATTTT. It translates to CAFGIRDRGSGNTIYF.

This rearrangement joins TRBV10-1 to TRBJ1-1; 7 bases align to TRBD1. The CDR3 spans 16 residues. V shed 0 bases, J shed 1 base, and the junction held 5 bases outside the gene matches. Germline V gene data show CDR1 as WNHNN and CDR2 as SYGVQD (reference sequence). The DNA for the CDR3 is TGCGCCAGCAGTGAGTCAGGGGGCGATTGGAACACTGAAGCTTTCTTT. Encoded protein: CASSESGGDWNTEAFF.

CDR3 nucleotide sequence: TGTGCCAGTAGTATAGGACGGACGAACACTGAAGCTTTCTTT. It yields the protein CASSIGRTNTEAFF. The V and J genes are TRBV19 and TRBJ1-1, with D unresolved. The CDR3 is made up of 14 amino acids. Germline assignment: CDR1 LNHDA and CDR2 SQIVND (reference sequence). The germline V and J ends were trimmed by 1 base and 1 base, with 7 bases remaining between them.